Sequencing of this TCR beta chain was carried out in a study of T-cell reconstitution after alpha-beta-depleted transplantation in children. Overall study findings and caveats: Fresh T-cell production supplied most of the T-cell counts and diversity seen one year after transplant.

The CDR3 runs 15 residues. Trimming at V came to 5 bases and at J to 8 bases, leaving 7 bases not matched to a gene. Germline loops: CDR1 SGHTA, CDR2 FQGNSA. For this clonotype: The antigen is unknown.

This sample's TCRbeta library carried unique molecular identifier barcodes. TCRdb re-called the PCR reads with MiXCR, one entry per CDR3 protein. The profile shows under 850,000 distinct CDR3 sequences, about an eighth of them singletons. The material sequenced was PBMCs, taken before TCRalphabeta/CD19-depleted stem cell transplant. The V and J genes are TRBV7-2 and TRBJ2-2, with 11 bases matching TRBD2. This receptor was identified in a girl aged 2 to 10 with congenital amegakaryocytic thrombocytopenia, due to receive a stem cell transplant. CDR3 loop: CASSRRRLAGGELFF. For the CDR3, the DNA is TGTGCCAGCAGCCGGCGGAGACTAGCGGGAGGGGAGCTGTTTTTT.